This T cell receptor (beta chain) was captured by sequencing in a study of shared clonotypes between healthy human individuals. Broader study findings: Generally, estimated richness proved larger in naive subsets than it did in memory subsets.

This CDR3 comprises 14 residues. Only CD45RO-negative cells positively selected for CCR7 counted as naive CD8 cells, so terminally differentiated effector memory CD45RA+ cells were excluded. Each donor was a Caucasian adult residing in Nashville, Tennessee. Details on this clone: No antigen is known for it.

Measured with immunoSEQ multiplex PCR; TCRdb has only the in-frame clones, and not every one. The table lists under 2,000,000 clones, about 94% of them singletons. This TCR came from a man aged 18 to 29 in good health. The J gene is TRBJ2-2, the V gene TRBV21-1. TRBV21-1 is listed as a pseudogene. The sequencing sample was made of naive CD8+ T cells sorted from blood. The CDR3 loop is CASSPRMGTGELFF. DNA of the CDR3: TGTGCCAGCAGCCCTCGGATGGGAACCGGGGAGCTGTTTTTT.